The clone carrying this T cell receptor beta chain showed up many times. Its antigen remains unknown. Between the trimmed V and J ends, which lost 10 bases and 3 bases, there was a span of 15 bases. CDR3 length: 13 amino acids. Germline values: CDR1 KGHSH, CDR2 LQKENI. The source of the sample is a study of early T cells in non-severe SARS-CoV-2 infection. Attachment of unique molecular identifiers was made to individual cDNA molecules. MiXCR, run by TCRdb on the 5' RACE reads, gives a single entry per CDR3 protein. This sample has 25,000 to 35,000 distinct CDR3 sequences, with over 2.5% found just once. Study-level findings and limits: Database matching using VDJdb favored anti-spike CD8 responses, with private and CD4 specificities left missing.

Sequenced: whole blood. The J gene is TRBJ1-1, the V gene TRBV18; no reliable D call. This receptor was identified in an adult who was a healthcare worker with PCR-confirmed SARS-CoV-2 infection or an uninfected control (not recorded which). The CDR3 nucleotides read TGTGCCACTAATAAGGGCGGATACACTGAAGCTTTCTTT. Translating it yields CATNKGGYTEAFF.